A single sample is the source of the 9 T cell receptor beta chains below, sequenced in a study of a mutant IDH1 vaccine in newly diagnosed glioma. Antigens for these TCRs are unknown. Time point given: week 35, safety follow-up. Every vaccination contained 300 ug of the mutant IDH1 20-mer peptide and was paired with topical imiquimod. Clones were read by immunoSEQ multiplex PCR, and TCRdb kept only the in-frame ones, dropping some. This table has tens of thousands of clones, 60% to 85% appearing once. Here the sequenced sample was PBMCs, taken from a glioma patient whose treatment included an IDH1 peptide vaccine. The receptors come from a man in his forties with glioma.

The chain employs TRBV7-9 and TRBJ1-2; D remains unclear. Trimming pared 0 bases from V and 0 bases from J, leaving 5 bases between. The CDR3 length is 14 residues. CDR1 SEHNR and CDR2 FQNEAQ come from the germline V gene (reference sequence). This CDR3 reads CASSLAVANYGYTF. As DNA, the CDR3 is TGTGCCAGCAGCTTAGCAGTTGCTAACTATGGCTACACCTTC.

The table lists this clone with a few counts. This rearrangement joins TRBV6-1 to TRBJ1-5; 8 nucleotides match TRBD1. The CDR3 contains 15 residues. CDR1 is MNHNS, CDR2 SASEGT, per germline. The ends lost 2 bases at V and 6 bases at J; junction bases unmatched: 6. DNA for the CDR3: TGTGCCAGCAGTGAAATCGCAGGGGGCGTTCAGCCCCAGCATTTT. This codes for CASSEIAGGVQPQHF.

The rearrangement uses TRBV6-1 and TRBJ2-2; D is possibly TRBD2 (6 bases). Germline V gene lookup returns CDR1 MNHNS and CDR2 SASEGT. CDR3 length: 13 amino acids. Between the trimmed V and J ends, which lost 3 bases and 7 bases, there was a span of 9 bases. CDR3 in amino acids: CASSDREDGELFF. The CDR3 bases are TGTGCCAGCAGTGACAGGGAGGACGGGGAGCTGTTTTTT.

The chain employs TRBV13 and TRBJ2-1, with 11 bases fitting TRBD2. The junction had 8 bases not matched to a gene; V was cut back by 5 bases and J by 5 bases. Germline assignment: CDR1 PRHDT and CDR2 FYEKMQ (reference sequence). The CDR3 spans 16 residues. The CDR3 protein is CASSPGTSGRDNEQFF. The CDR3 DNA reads TGTGCCAGCAGCCCAGGGACTAGCGGCCGAGACAATGAGCAGTTCTTC.

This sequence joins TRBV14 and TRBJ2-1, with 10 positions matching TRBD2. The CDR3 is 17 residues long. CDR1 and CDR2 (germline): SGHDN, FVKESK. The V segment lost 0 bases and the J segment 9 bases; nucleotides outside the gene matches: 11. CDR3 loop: CASSQERIAGGRGEQFF. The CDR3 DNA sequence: TGTGCCAGCAGCCAAGAGCGCATAGCGGGAGGACGGGGTGAGCAGTTCTTC.

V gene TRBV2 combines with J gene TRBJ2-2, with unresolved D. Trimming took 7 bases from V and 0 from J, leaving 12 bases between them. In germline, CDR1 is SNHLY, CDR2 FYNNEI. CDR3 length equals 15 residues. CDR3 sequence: CASILGHSNTGELFF. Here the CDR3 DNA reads TGTGCCAGCATTCTCGGGCACTCGAACACCGGGGAGCTGTTTTTT.

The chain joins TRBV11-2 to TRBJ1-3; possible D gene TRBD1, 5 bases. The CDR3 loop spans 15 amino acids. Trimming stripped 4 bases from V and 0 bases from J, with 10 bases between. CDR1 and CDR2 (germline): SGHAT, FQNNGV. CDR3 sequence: CASSSAGVSGNTIYF. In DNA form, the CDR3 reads TGTGCCAGCAGCTCAGCGGGGGTCTCTGGAAACACCATATATTTT. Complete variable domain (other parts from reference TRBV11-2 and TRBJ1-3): EAGVAQSPRYKIIEKRQSVAFWCNPISGHATLYWYQQILGQGPKLLIQFQNNGVVDDSQLPKDRFSAERLKGVDSTLKIQPAKLEDSAVYLCASSSAGVSGNTIYFGEGSWLTVV.

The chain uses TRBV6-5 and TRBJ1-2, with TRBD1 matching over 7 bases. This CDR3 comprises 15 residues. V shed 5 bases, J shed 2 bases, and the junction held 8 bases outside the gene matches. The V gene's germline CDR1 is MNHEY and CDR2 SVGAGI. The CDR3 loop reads CASSRTGPRNYGYTF. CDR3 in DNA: TGTGCCAGCAGTAGGACAGGCCCGAGAAACTATGGCTACACCTTC.

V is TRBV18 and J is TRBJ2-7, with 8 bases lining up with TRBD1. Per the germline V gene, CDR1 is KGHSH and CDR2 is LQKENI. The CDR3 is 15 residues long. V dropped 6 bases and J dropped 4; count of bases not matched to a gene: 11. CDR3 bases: TGTGCCAGCTCTCTCGGACAGGGTCAAAAATACGAGCAGTACGTC. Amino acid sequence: CASSLGQGQKYEQYV.